The table lists the clone carrying this TCR beta chain with a count of one. Its specificity is not known. The data are from a study of T cell responses to AZD1222 COVID-19 vaccine. Study-level findings and limits: Of spike-specific TCRs, nearly half reportedly target regions left unmutated in variants. Repertoires were obtained solely post-peak T cell response. White British donors predominated, females outnumbered males, and clonal diversity was possibly underestimated. Two doses of AZD1222 preceded a rise in Spike-specific TCR breadth and depth.

Repertoires were generated with immunoSEQ multiplex PCR, while TCRdb's copy carries only in-frame clones and drops some. The sample lists some 90,000 clones, about 93% seen once, with around 5% in the top ten. The CDR3 contains 11 residues. The V and J ends lost 5 bases and 4 bases respectively, with 6 bases between them. Germline values: CDR1 MNHEY, CDR2 SVGAGI. The TCR sequence derives from an adult in good health. The material sequenced was peripheral blood, taken on day 0 of MenACWY control vaccination. This sequence joins TRBV6-5 and TRBJ2-7; no definite D call. This CDR3 reads CASSRGYEQYF. The CDR3 DNA reads TGTGCCAGCAGTCGAGGTTACGAGCAGTACTTC.